This T cell receptor beta chain was sequenced for a study of radiation and T cells in renal cell carcinoma. Assay: immunoSEQ multiplex PCR; the TCRdb copy retains only in-frame clones and omits some. The table lists about 59,000 clones, roughly 79% of them singletons. Stated time point: baseline pretreatment blood. Documented treatment: 15 Gy SBRT to primary tumor, nephrectomy 4 weeks later. This CDR3 is built from 15 residues. The ends lost 4 bases at V and 5 bases at J; junction bases unmatched: 6. Germline CDR1 reads SGHRS; CDR2 reads YFSETQ. The TCR comes from a man aged 55 to 70 with renal cell carcinoma. The sequenced sample was blood, obtained from a patient whose treatment included radiotherapy and nephrectomy. The chain has TRBV5-1 and TRBJ2-5; 12 bases map to TRBD2. This chain's CDR3 is CASSDTSGGRETQYF. CDR3 DNA: TGCGCCAGCAGCGATACTAGCGGGGGGCGTGAGACCCAGTACTTC.